Shown below are 2 T cell receptor beta chains from a single sample sequenced in a study of a mutant IDH1 vaccine in newly diagnosed glioma. Specified time point: week 23, last vaccination. What each vaccine dose contained was 300 ug of mutant IDH1 20-mer peptide, accompanied by topical imiquimod. These receptors' antigens are unknown. The table came from immunoSEQ multiplex PCR; TCRdb's copy has only in-frame clones and leaves some out. The sample holds under 85,000 clones, more than 80% seen once. Sequences were derived from PBMCs, sampled from a glioma patient whose treatment included an IDH1 peptide vaccine. These receptors were obtained from a woman in her forties or fifties with glioma.

This chain connects TRBV9 to TRBJ2-1; the D is unclear. V was pared by 0 bases and J by 1 base, with 8 bases between. From germline, CDR1 is SGDLS and CDR2 YYNGEE. The CDR3 extends over 15 amino acids. The chain's CDR3 is CASSVEPESYNEQFF. As DNA, the CDR3 is TGTGCCAGCAGCGTAGAACCTGAATCCTACAATGAGCAGTTCTTC.

The chain combines TRBV28 with TRBJ2-1; 9 positions agree with TRBD2. Losses at the gene ends were 4 bases for V and 4 bases for J; bases not matched to a gene: 8. The CDR3 spans 16 residues. Germline V CDR1 and CDR2: MDHEN, SYDVKM. DNA for the CDR3: TGTGCCAGCAGTTCCTCCAAGAGCGGGAGGTACAATGAGCAGTTCTTC. Translating gives CASSSSKSGRYNEQFF.